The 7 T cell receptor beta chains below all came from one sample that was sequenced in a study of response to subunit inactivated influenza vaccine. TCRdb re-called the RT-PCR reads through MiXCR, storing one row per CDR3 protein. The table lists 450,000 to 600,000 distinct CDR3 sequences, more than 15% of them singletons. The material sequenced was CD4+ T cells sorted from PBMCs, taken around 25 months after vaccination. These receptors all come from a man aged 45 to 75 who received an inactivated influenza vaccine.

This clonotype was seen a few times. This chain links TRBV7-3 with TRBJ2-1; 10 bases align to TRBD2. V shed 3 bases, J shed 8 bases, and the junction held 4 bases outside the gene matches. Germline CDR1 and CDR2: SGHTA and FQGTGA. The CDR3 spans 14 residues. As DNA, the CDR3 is TGTGCCAGCAGCTTGTCTAGCGGGAGCTATGAGCAGTTCTTC. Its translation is CASSLSSGSYEQFF.

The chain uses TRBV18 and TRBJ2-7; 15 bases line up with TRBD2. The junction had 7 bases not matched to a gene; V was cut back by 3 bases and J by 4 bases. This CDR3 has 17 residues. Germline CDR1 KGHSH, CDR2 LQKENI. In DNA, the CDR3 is TGTGCCAGCTCACCGAATCCGGGACTAGCGGGAGGATACGAGCAGTACTTC. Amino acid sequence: CASSPNPGLAGGYEQYF.

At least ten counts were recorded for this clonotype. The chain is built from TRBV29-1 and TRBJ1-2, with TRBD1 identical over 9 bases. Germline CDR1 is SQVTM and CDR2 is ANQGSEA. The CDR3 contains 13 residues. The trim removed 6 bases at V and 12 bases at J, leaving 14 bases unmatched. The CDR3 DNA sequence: TGCAGCGTCGGCATGGGACAGGGTCTCCATCACACCTTC. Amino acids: CSVGMGQGLHHTF.

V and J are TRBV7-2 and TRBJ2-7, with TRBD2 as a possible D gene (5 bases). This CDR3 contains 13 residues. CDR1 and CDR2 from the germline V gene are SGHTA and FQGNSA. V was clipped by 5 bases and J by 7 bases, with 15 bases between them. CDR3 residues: CASSAGLALEQYF. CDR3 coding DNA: TGTGCCAGCAGCGCCGGACTCGCTCTTGAGCAGTACTTC.

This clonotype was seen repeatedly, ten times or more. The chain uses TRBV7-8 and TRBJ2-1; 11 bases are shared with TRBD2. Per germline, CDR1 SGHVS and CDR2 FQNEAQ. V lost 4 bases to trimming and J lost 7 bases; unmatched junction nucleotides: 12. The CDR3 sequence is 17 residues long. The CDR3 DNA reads TGTGCCAGCAGCTCCAAACGTCCTAGCGGGAGGTGGAATGAGCAGTTCTTC. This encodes CASSSKRPSGRWNEQFF.

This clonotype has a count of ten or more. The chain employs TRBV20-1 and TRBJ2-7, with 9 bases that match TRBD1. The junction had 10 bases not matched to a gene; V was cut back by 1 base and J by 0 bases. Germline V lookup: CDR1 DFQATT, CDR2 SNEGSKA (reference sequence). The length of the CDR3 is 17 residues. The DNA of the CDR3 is TGCAGTGCTAGAGCCAAATGGGACAGGGACCCCTCCTACGAGCAGTACTTC. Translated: CSARAKWDRDPSYEQYF.

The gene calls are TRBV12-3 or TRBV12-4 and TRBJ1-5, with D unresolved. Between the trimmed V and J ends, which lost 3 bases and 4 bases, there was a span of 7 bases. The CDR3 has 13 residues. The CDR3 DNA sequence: TGTGCCAGCAGTTTTGAGGAAAATCAGCCCCAGCATTTT. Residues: CASSFEENQPQHF.